A selection of T cell receptor beta chains follows, all from one sample in a study of tumor-infiltrating lymphocytes in primary liver carcinoma. TCRdb analysed the multiplex PCR reads with MiXCR anew, one entry per CDR3 protein. The sample has fewer than 250,000 distinct CDR3 sequences, over 80% seen once. The sample taken for sequencing was tumor tissue from primary liver carcinoma. Receptor source: a man in his forties or fifties with primary liver carcinoma and hepatitis B virus infection. Each CDR3 is given with its conserved first and last residue. Fields, in order: clone size, J gene, V gene, D gene, CDR3 protein, CDR3 DNA. A D gene is named only where the DNA matches it firmly. Clone size is given for some rows only: seen once, a few or many times, or a class if the clone is expanded.

>NA|TRBJ2-2|TRBV11-2|NA
CANSTDSDADELFF
TGTGCCAACAGCACAGACTCGGACGCCGATGAGCTGTTTTTT
>many|TRBJ2-7|TRBV5-5|NA
CASSLPTGYEQYF
TGTGCCAGCAGCTTACCAACGGGGTACGAGCAGTACTTC
>once|TRBJ2-3|TRBV11-3|NA
CASSLDLEVAQPQYF
TGTGCCAGCAGCTTAGATCTGGAGGTGGCACAGCCCCAGTATTTT
>NA|TRBJ2-7|TRBV11-2|NA
CASSLTGAGETQLF
TGTGCCAGCAGCTTAACAGGGGCGGGAGAGACTCAGTTATTC
>NA|TRBJ2-1|TRBV11-1|TRBD2
CTNSSPPCGRVFSEQFF
TGTACCAACAGCTCCCCTCCTTGCGGGAGGGTCTTTAGTGAGCAGTTCTTC
>NA|TRBJ1-5|TRBV29-1|NA
CSIGRAGHPQHF
TGCAGCATTGGCAGGGCGGGGCATCCCCAGCATTTT
>NA|TRBJ2-6|TRBV5-4|NA
CASSLGGSPRSGANVLTF
TGTGCCAGCAGTTTGGGTGGGAGCCCCCGCTCTGGGGCCAACGTCCTGACTTTC
>NA|TRBJ2-7|TRBV29-1|NA
CSAMTSGTGISYEQYF
TGCAGCGCCATGACATCTGGGACCGGCATTTCATACGAGCAGTACTTC
>NA|TRBJ2-7|TRBV5-1|NA
CASSLTRGRYEQYF
TGCGCCAGCAGCTTGACTAGAGGGAGGTACGAGCAATACTTC
>NA|TRBJ2-3|TRBV11-3|TRBD2
CARSGSPAGWVDTQYF
TGTGCCAGGAGCGGCAGCCCAGCGGGATGGGTGGATACGCAGTATTTT
>NA|TRBJ2-1|TRBV12-3/TRBV12-4|NA
CTSSVGQKNEQFF
TGTACCAGCAGTGTCGGACAGAAGAATGAGCAGTTCTTC
>NA|TRBJ2-1|TRBV4-3|NA
CASSQDLDQELINEQFF
TGCGCCAGCAGCCAAGATTTGGACCAGGAACTTATCAATGAGCAGTTCTTC
>NA|TRBJ2-3|TRBV11-2|NA
CVSSFPGPDTQYF
TGTGTCAGCAGTTTCCCAGGGCCAGATACGCAGTATTTT
>NA|TRBJ2-1|TRBV7-9|NA
CVSSDSLSENNDQFF
TGTGTAAGCAGTGACAGTTTATCCGAAAACAATGACCAGTTCTTC
>NA|TRBJ1-2|TRBV11-2|NA
CASSVGRGGGYIF
TGTGCCAGCAGTGTCGGGAGGGGTGGAGGCTACATCTTC
>once|TRBJ1-1|TRBV11-3|NA
CASNKATGTETFF
TGTGCCAGCAACAAGGCCACTGGCACTGAAACTTTCTTT
>NA|TRBJ2-3|TRBV28|TRBD2
CASSLPGTSWRAIDTQYF
TGTGCCAGCAGCCTACCAGGGACTAGCTGGAGGGCCATAGATACGCAGTATTTC
>NA|TRBJ2-5|TRBV19|TRBD1
CASSTSGTGWVETQYF
TGTGCCAGTAGTACTTCCGGGACAGGCTGGGTAGAGACCCAGTACTTC
>NA|TRBJ1-2|TRBV28|NA
CASSVRDVYGYTF
TGTGCCAGCAGTGTCCGGGACGTCTATGGTTACACCTTC
>once|TRBJ2-7|TRBV7-9|TRBD2
CTSIWAGDEQYF
TGTACCAGCATCTGGGCGGGGGACGAGCAGTACTTC
>NA|TRBJ2-6|TRBV5-6|NA
CASRKYVSGANVLSF
TGTGCCAGTAGGAAGTACGTTTCTGGGGCCAACGTCCTGAGTTTC
>NA|TRBJ1-2|TRBV24-1|TRBD1
CATSGPEGTGHYGYTF
TGTGCCACCAGTGGCCCTGAGGGGACAGGTCACTATGGCTACACCTTC
>NA|TRBJ2-5|TRBV11-2|TRBD2
CANSLELSSGRDETQHF
TGTGCCAACAGCTTAGAGCTGTCTAGCGGGAGGGATGAGACTCAGCACTTC
>NA|TRBJ2-3|TRBV11-1|NA
CASSSGGSGIDTQNF
TGTGCCAGCAGCTCTGGGGGAAGTGGCATAGATACGCAGAATTTT
>NA|TRBJ2-6|TRBV6-5|NA
CASSYGSSSSGANILTF
TGTGCCAGCAGTTACGGAAGCAGTTCCTCTGGGGCCAACATCCTGACTTTC
>many|TRBJ2-2|TRBV28|NA
CASSPGPLNTGELFF
TGTGCCAGCAGCCCGGGACCGTTGAACACCGGGGAGCTGTTTTTT
>NA|TRBJ2-2|TRBV4-3|NA
CASSPRNPTRGSSTWELFF
TGCGCCAGCAGCCCCCGAAACCCGACAAGGGGCAGCTCCACCTGGGAACTGTTTTTT
>NA|TRBJ1-2|TRBV4-3|TRBD1
CTISQPVTGNGYTF
TGCACCATCAGCCAACCCGTGACAGGGAATGGTTACACCTTC
>NA|TRBJ1-2|TRBV30|NA
CAWTCDTLSYTF
TGTGCCTGGACCTGCGACACGCTCAGCTACACCTTC
>NA|TRBJ2-1|TRBV11-2|TRBD2
CASSLDRGGRAYNELFF
TGTGCTAGCAGCTTAGATCGGGGCGGGAGGGCCTACAATGAGCTGTTCTTC
>NA|TRBJ2-2|TRBV11-2|NA
CTSSLDHQGRDTGELIF
TGTACCAGCAGCTTAGATCATCAGGGTAGGGACACCGGGGAGCTGATTTTT
>NA|TRBJ2-3|TRBV4-3|NA
CTSSQDGPPSTATQYF
TGCACCAGCAGCCAAGATGGTCCACCTAGCACAGCTACGCAGTATTTT